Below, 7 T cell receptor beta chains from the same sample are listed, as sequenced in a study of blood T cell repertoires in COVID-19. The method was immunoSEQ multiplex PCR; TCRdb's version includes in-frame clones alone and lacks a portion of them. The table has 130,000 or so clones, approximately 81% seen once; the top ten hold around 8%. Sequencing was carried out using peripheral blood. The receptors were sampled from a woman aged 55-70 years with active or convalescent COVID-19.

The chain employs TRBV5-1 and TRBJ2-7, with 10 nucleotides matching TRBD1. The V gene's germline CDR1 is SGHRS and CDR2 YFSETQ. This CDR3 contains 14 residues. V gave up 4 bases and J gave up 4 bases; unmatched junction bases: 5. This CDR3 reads CASSRGQGQYEQYF. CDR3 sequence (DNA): TGCGCCAGCAGCCGGGGACAGGGGCAATACGAGCAGTACTTC.

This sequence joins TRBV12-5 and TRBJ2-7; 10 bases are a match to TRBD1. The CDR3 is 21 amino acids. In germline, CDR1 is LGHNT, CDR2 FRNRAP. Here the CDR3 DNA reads TGTGCAGCTAGACAAGGGTTGACAGGGGGCAAACCTCGTGTAAACCAATACGAGCAGTACGTC. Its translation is CAARQGLTGGKPRVNQYEQYV.

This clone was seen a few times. As DNA, the CDR3 is TGTGCCAGCAGCCCCTCCGACAGGGGATGGTATGGAAACACCATATATTTT. It is translated as CASSPSDRGWYGNTIYF. The chain joins TRBV3-1 (or the pseudogene TRBV3-2) to TRBJ1-3; 8 bases match TRBD1. V shed 4 bases, J shed 3 bases, and the junction held 11 bases outside the gene matches. Germline CDR1 LGHDT, CDR2 YNNKEL (reference sequence). CDR3 size: 17 residues.

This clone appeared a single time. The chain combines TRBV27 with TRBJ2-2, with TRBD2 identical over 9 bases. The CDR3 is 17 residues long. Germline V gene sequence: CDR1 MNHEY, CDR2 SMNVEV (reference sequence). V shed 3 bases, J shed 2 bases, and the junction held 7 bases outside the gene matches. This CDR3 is CASSFTGLALNTGELFF. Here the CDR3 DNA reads TGTGCCAGCAGTTTCACCGGACTAGCGCTCAACACCGGGGAGCTGTTTTTT.

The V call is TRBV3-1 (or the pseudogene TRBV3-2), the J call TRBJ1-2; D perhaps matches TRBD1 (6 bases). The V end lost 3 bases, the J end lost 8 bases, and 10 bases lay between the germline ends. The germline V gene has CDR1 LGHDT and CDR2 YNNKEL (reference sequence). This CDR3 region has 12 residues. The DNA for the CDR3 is TGTGCCAGCAGCCAGGTCCAGGGGGGCTACACCTTC. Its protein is CASSQVQGGYTF.

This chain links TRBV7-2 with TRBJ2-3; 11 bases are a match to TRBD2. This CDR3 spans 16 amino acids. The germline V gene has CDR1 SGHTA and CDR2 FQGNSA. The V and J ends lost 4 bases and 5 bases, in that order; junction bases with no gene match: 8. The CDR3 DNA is TGTGCCAGCAGCTCATTTACTAGCGGGAGAAAAGATACGCAGTATTTT. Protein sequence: CASSSFTSGRKDTQYF.

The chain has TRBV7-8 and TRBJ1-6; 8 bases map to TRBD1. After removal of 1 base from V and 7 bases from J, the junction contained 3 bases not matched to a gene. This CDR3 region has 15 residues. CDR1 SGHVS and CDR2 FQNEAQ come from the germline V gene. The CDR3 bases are TGTGCCAGCAGCTTAGGCGGGACAGGAAATTCACCCCTCCACTTT. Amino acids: CASSLGGTGNSPLHF.